This note documents a single T cell receptor beta chain sequence. These data are taken from a study of PD-L1 blockade in urothelial cancer. Germline trimming cut 1 base from V and 7 bases from J; bases unmatched to any gene: 9. This CDR3 has 16 amino acids. Germline values: CDR1 GTSNPN, CDR2 SVGIG (reference sequence). Measured with immunoSEQ multiplex PCR; TCRdb has only the in-frame clones, and not every one. The sample lists 45,000 to 50,000 clones; more than 70% were seen once. The material sequenced was PBMCs, taken around atezolizumab (anti-PD-L1) treatment. This rearrangement joins TRBV30 to TRBJ2-2; 10 bases match TRBD1. This TCR derives from a man older than 75 with urothelial cancer. The DNA for the CDR3 is TGTGCCTGGAGTGGGGACAGGGGCAGATGGGGCGGGGAGCTGTTTTTT. Its translation is CAWSGDRGRWGGELFF.